The 11 T cell receptor beta chains below all came from one sample that was sequenced in a study of T cell changes during pregnancy in multiple sclerosis. The table came from immunoSEQ multiplex PCR; TCRdb's copy has only in-frame clones and leaves some out. This table holds 30,000 to 35,000 clones, about 88% found once. The starting material was CD4+ T cells from peripheral blood mononuclear cells, obtained in the second trimester of pregnancy. The source of these receptors is a female donor in good health, enrolled as a control in a pregnancy study.

This rearrangement joins TRBV6-1 to TRBJ1-1; D ambiguous. Looked up from germline, CDR1 is MNHNS and CDR2 is SASEGT. The CDR3 totals 12 residues. The V end was cut by 1 base, the J end by 10 bases, with 10 bases between. For the CDR3, the DNA is TGTGCCAGCAGTGAAGGAGGGAGGGCAGCTTTCTTT. Translation gives CASSEGGRAAFF.

The chain employs TRBV7-2 and TRBJ1-1, with D possibly being TRBD1 (6 bases). This CDR3 has 14 residues. Germline CDR1 is SGHTA and CDR2 is FQGNSA. The V end was cut by 0 bases, the J end by 5 bases, with 10 bases between. DNA for the CDR3: TGTGCCAGCAGCTTAGCAGGGGGTCGGACTGAAGCTTTCTTT. This encodes CASSLAGGRTEAFF.

The chain combines TRBV30 with TRBJ2-5, with a possible D match to TRBD1 (8 bases). The germline V gene has CDR1 GTSNPN and CDR2 SVGIG (reference sequence). Deletions cut 1 base from V and 7 bases from J, with 16 bases between. The length of the CDR3 is 14 residues. CDR3 bases: TGTGCCTGGAGTGAGCCAGGGGGCGGGGGGACCCAGTACTTC. Amino acids: CAWSEPGGGGTQYF.

This clone was counted a single time. CDR3: CASSTRGRGYQETQYF. The CDR3 DNA is TGCGCCAGCAGCACCCGGGGCCGGGGGTACCAAGAGACCCAGTACTTC. The V gene is TRBV5-1, the J gene TRBJ2-5, with D possibly being TRBD2 (6 bases). CDR3 length equals 16 residues. Germline lookup yields CDR1 SGHRS and CDR2 YFSETQ. The V end lost 4 bases, the J end lost 0 bases, and 16 bases lay between the germline ends.

This chain connects TRBV7-2 to TRBJ2-1; possible D gene TRBD1, 6 bases. This CDR3 region has 13 residues. The V and J ends lost 5 bases and 9 bases respectively, with 14 bases between them. Germline CDR1 SGHTA, CDR2 FQGNSA. This CDR3 is CASSRTGNGEQFF. The DNA of the CDR3 is TGTGCCAGCAGCCGCACAGGGAATGGTGAGCAGTTCTTC.

The chain recombines TRBV19 with TRBJ2-3, with D maybe TRBD2 (7 bases). Germline V gene sequence: CDR1 LNHDA, CDR2 SQIVND (reference sequence). With 10 bases removed from V and 10 bases from J, the gap between germline ends came to 12 bases. The CDR3 sequence is 10 residues long. The CDR3: CATGGGSQYF. The CDR3 coding sequence is TGTGCCACGGGGGGCGGTTCGCAGTATTTT.

The chain couples TRBV6-5 to TRBJ1-1; a possible D gene is TRBD1 (5 bases). The CDR3 loop spans 14 amino acids. The V gene's germline CDR1 is MNHEY and CDR2 SVGAGI. The V end lost 4 bases, the J end lost 7 bases, and 16 bases lay between the germline ends. The CDR3 protein is CASSWGDSSFEAFF. The CDR3 DNA reads TGTGCCAGCAGTTGGGGCGACAGTTCCTTTGAAGCTTTCTTT.

The V call is TRBV29-1, the J call TRBJ1-1; TRBD1 agrees at 7 bases. J gave up 0 bases and V 7 bases, and 2 bases lay outside the gene matches. Germline CDR1 reads SQVTM; CDR2 reads ANQGSEA. The CDR3 consists of 12 residues. The CDR3 DNA reads TGCAGCGCGGGACAGTTGAACACTGAAGCTTTCTTT. It encodes CSAGQLNTEAFF.

The chain joins TRBV6-5 to TRBJ2-7; 8 bases line up with TRBD1. Germline trimming cut 6 bases from V and 2 bases from J; bases unmatched to any gene: 9. The CDR3 has 15 amino acids. From germline, CDR1 is MNHEY and CDR2 SVGAGI. The CDR3 DNA follows: TGTGCCAGCAGACCCCCGGACAGGGCGGCCTACGAGCAGTACTTC. This sequence encodes CASRPPDRAAYEQYF.

This clone was observed a single time. CDR3 loop: CASSYKPGTGDGVHTIYF. In DNA, the CDR3 is TGTGCCAGCAGCTACAAGCCCGGGACAGGGGACGGGGTCCACACCATATATTTT. This chain uses TRBV5-6 with TRBJ1-3; 10 bases are a match to TRBD1. The trim removed 3 bases at V and 8 bases at J, leaving 17 bases unmatched. The CDR3 is made up of 18 amino acids. CDR1 is SGHDT and CDR2 is YYEEEE in the germline V gene.

The genes are TRBV5-1 and TRBJ2-7, with D tentatively TRBD1 (5 bases). The V and J ends lost 0 bases and 5 bases respectively, with 12 bases between them. This CDR3 spans 14 amino acids. Germline lookup yields CDR1 SGHRS and CDR2 YFSETQ. CDR3 region: CASSLVTDNHEQYF. CDR3 coding DNA: TGCGCCAGCAGCTTGGTGACAGACAATCACGAGCAGTACTTC. The complete variable domain, with remaining parts taken from reference TRBV5-1 and TRBJ2-7, reads KAGVTQTPRYLIKTRGQQVTLSCSPISGHRSVSWYQQTPGQGLQFLFEYFSETQRNKGNFPGRFSGRQFSNSRSEMNVSTLELGDSALYLCASSLVTDNHEQYFGPGTRLTVT.